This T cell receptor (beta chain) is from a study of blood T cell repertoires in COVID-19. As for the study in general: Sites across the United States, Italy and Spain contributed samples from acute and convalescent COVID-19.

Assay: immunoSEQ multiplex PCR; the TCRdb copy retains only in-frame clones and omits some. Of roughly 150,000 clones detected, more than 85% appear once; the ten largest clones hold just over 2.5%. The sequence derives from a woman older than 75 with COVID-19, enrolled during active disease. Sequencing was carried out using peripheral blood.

The chain's CDR3 is CASSVASGRAVETQYF. The CDR3 region has the DNA TGTGCCAGCAGCGTAGCCAGCGGGAGGGCCGTGGAGACCCAGTACTTC. The rearrangement links TRBV9 to TRBJ2-5; 10 bases are shared with TRBD2. Trimming at V came to 0 bases and at J to 5 bases, leaving 7 bases not matched to a gene. The length of the CDR3 is 16 residues. Germline values: CDR1 SGDLS, CDR2 YYNGEE.